This T cell receptor beta chain was recorded in a study of T cell clones after liver transplantation. Profiled with immunoSEQ multiplex PCR; TCRdb holds only in-frame clones, not every one. The sample has about 120,000 clones; about nine tenths are singletons. This CDR3 is built from 20 residues. Germline assignment: CDR1 GTSNPN and CDR2 SVGIG (reference sequence). The junction had 22 bases not matched to a gene; V was cut back by 2 bases and J by 4 bases. The sequence was collected from a human patient who received a liver transplant. Some of the T cells might come from the graft donor. The V call is TRBV30, the J call TRBJ2-3; 9 bases fit TRBD2. The sequencing here drew on CD4+ T cells from blood, taken 12 months after liver transplant. CDR3 loop: CAWSPLGWSDPQREADTQYF. Here the CDR3 DNA reads TGTGCCTGGAGTCCTCTGGGTTGGAGCGACCCGCAGCGGGAGGCAGATACGCAGTATTTT.